This T cell receptor (beta chain) was identified in a study of early T cells in non-severe SARS-CoV-2 infection. Individual cDNA molecules carried attached unique molecular identifiers. TCRdb re-analysed the 5' RACE reads in MiXCR, keeping a single row per CDR3 protein. The sample has roughly 100,000 distinct CDR3 sequences, roughly 14% seen once; the top ten hold 6.2%. The germline CDR1 and CDR2 sequences are LGHNT and FRNRAP. CDR3 size: 14 residues. Trimming stripped 1 base from V and 1 base from J, with 4 bases between. With respect to this clonotype: The target antigen is unknown.

Points from the study as a whole: Anti-spike CD8 specificities were favored by VDJdb matching, whose results missed private and CD4 specificities.

The source material was whole blood. The sequence was obtained from an adult who was a healthcare worker with PCR-confirmed SARS-CoV-2 infection or an uninfected control (not recorded which). V is TRBV12-5 and J is TRBJ2-2; D gene uncertain. The CDR3 sequence: CASGLDGNTGELFF. The CDR3 DNA follows: TGTGCTAGTGGTTTGGACGGGAACACCGGGGAGCTGTTTTTT.